These 5 T cell receptor beta chains were all obtained from the same sample, sequenced in a study of PD-L1 blockade in urothelial cancer. This table comes from immunoSEQ multiplex PCR, and its TCRdb copy is limited to in-frame clones, with some not included. The profile covers some 84,000 clones, with about nine tenths appearing a single time and around 5.3% taken by the ten largest. The source was PBMCs, collected around atezolizumab (anti-PD-L1) treatment. These receptors came from a woman in her 70s with urothelial cancer.

The J gene is TRBJ1-1, the V gene TRBV6-5; 9 nucleotides agree with TRBD1. Germline CDR1 MNHEY, CDR2 SVGAGI. The CDR3 consists of 14 residues. J was trimmed by 10 bases and V by 5 bases; bases with no gene match: 11. CDR3 sequence reads: CASSRRGPDRGAFF. The CDR3, as DNA: TGTGCCAGCAGTCGACGGGGACCGGACAGGGGAGCTTTCTTT.

This chain uses TRBV2 with TRBJ2-1; 12 bases map to TRBD1. V lost 9 bases and J lost 8; bases outside the gene matches: 17. Germline CDR1 reads SNHLY; CDR2 reads FYNNEI. This CDR3 comprises 17 residues. The CDR3 loop reads CARRDRGQGPPAHEQFF. The CDR3 region has the DNA TGTGCCAGACGGGACAGGGGGCAGGGACCCCCAGCACATGAGCAGTTCTTC.

The genes are TRBV5-6 and TRBJ2-2, with a possible D match to TRBD2 (6 bases). This CDR3 comprises 14 residues. Germline V lookup: CDR1 SGHDT, CDR2 YYEEEE. V lost 4 bases, J lost 3 bases, and 10 bases lay in between. This CDR3 is CASSTGLYTGELFF. CDR3 nucleotide sequence: TGTGCCAGCAGCACGGGACTCTACACCGGGGAGCTGTTTTTT. Combining the CDR3 with reference TRBV5-6 and TRBJ2-2 gives the whole variable domain DAGVTQSPTHLIKTRGQQVTLRCSPKSGHDTVSWYQQALGQGPQFIFQYYEEEERQRGNFPDRFSGHQFPNYSSELNVNALLLGDSALYLCASSTGLYTGELFFGEGSRLTVL.

This chain joins TRBV19 and TRBJ2-7; TRBD1 matches at 8 bases. V dropped 4 bases and J dropped 2; count of bases not matched to a gene: 7. The CDR3 runs to 15 residues. The germline V gene encodes CDR1 LNHDA and CDR2 SQIVND (reference sequence). CDR3 bases: TGTGCCAGTAGTAAATACGGGGACAGGCCCTACGAGCAGTACTTC. Protein product: CASSKYGDRPYEQYF.

The chain couples TRBV30 to TRBJ2-3; 10 bases are shared with TRBD2. The CDR3 is 15 amino acids. V lost 2 bases to trimming and J lost 6 bases; unmatched junction nucleotides: 8. CDR1 GTSNPN and CDR2 SVGIG come from the germline V gene (reference sequence). The CDR3 DNA sequence: TGTGCCTGGAGTATAAGCGGGAGGGCCTCCGATACGCAGTATTTT. Translation: CAWSISGRASDTQYF.